Listed below are T cell receptor beta chains from one sample, sequenced in a study of blood T cells in healthy people across ages. In TCRdb, the 5' RACE reads were re-called with MiXCR into one record per CDR3 protein. This sample has under 850,000 distinct CDR3 sequences, with roughly 35% found just once. The sample taken for sequencing was blood. The receptor set was obtained from a man aged 18 to 30 in good health. Each CDR3 is given without its conserved first and last residue. The order of the fields is CDR3 protein, CDR3 length, V gene.

CDR3: ASSPDRTGVNSPLH; length: 14; V: TRBV7-2
CDR3: SGGLNTEAF; length: 9; V: TRBV20-1
CDR3: ASSLGLAGDEQY; length: 12; V: TRBV7-2
CDR3: ASRGSGINYGYT; length: 12; V: TRBV27
CDR3: ASSRGAGGLNELF; length: 13; V: TRBV12-3/TRBV12-4
CDR3: ASSRDGGTETQY; length: 12; V: TRBV6-6
CDR3: SATAGRANEKLF; length: 12; V: TRBV20-1
CDR3: ASSGRTTDTQY; length: 11; V: TRBV9
CDR3: SARRGEANEKLF; length: 12; V: TRBV20-1
CDR3: ASSFSPVYGLATDTQY; length: 16; V: TRBV6-5
CDR3: ASSQDQNQPQH; length: 11; V: TRBV4-3
CDR3: ASTKSTDTQY; length: 10; V: TRBV12-3/TRBV12-4
CDR3: ASSYAGNDNEQF; length: 12; V: TRBV6-5
CDR3: ASSQTGTANYKQY; length: 13; V: TRBV4-1
CDR3: ASSQPQGNTGELF; length: 13; V: TRBV4-1
CDR3: ASSLESGGLTYEQY; length: 14; V: TRBV7-2
CDR3: AISEGQGNNQPQH; length: 13; V: TRBV10-3
CDR3: ASSSNRPEQVAGELF; length: 15; V: TRBV6-2/TRBV6-3
CDR3: ASSFRITDTQY; length: 11; V: TRBV28
CDR3: ASSSPGRLYNEQF; length: 13; V: TRBV28
CDR3: SANKDSFYEQY; length: 11; V: TRBV20-1
CDR3: ASSQGSGGWEQF; length: 12; V: TRBV4-1
CDR3: ASSPGTHSNQSQH; length: 13; V: TRBV7-2
CDR3: ASSPNGGGLRGNIQY; length: 15; V: TRBV3-1
CDR3: SARQRPNYGYT; length: 11; V: TRBV29-1
CDR3: ASSYDEPNTGELF; length: 13; V: TRBV6-6
CDR3: ASSRTKPPNSPLH; length: 13; V: TRBV14
CDR3: ATREGYNQPQH; length: 11; V: TRBV2
CDR3: SAQGTEKLF; length: 9; V: TRBV20-1